This is a list of T cell receptor beta chains from one sample in a study of control samples from healthy donors and cancer patients. Repertoires were generated with immunoSEQ multiplex PCR, while TCRdb's copy carries only in-frame clones and drops some. The sample has 150,000 to 200,000 clones, around 90% seen once. Sequencing was performed on blood. The receptors here all came from a man aged 30 to 39 in good health. Each CDR3 is given with its conserved first and last residue. Each record gives: V gene, J gene, clone size, D gene, CDR3 protein, CDR3 DNA. The D gene is left open where the match is weak. Only part of the rows carry a size: once, few, many, or a class if the clone is expanded.

TRBV6-5	TRBJ1-1	NA	NA	CASSTENTEAFF	TGTGCCAGCAGCACAGAGAACACTGAAGCTTTCTTT
TRBV6-1	TRBJ1-5	NA	NA	CASSERAQPQHF	TGTGCCAGCAGTGAAAGGGCCCAGCCCCAGCATTTT
TRBV27	TRBJ2-2	NA	NA	CASSLRRVTGELFF	TGTGCCAGCAGTTTGAGGAGGGTAACCGGGGAGCTGTTTTTT
TRBV27	TRBJ1-1	NA	NA	CASSLFGRNTEAFF	TGTGCCAGCAGTTTATTCGGCAGAAACACTGAAGCTTTCTTT
TRBV6-5	TRBJ1-5	NA	NA	CASSFPTGNQPQHF	TGTGCCAGCAGCTTCCCGACGGGGAATCAGCCCCAGCATTTT
TRBV24-1	TRBJ2-1	NA	NA	CATSLTGPTSSYNEQFF	TGTGCCACCAGTCTAACAGGGCCAACATCCTCCTACAATGAGCAGTTCTTC
TRBV19	TRBJ1-3	NA	NA	CASSIPWGAGNTIYF	TGTGCCAGTAGTATACCTTGGGGAGCTGGAAACACCATATATTTT
TRBV10-3	TRBJ2-2	NA	NA	CASSGVNTGELFF	TGTGCCTCCTCAGGAGTTAACACCGGGGAGCTGTTTTTT
TRBV7-8	TRBJ2-5	NA	TRBD2	CASSLVTLAGGKETQYF	TGTGCCAGCAGCTTGGTGACACTAGCGGGGGGGAAGGAGACCCAGTACTTC
TRBV5-1	TRBJ1-3	NA	TRBD1	CASSTTGTGNTIYF	TGCGCCAGCAGCACGACAGGGACTGGAAACACCATATATTTT
TRBV27	TRBJ2-2	few	TRBD1	CASSSQLQGAIGELFF	TGTGCCAGCAGTTCCCAGTTACAGGGGGCAATCGGGGAGCTGTTTTTT
TRBV6-5	TRBJ2-3	NA	NA	CASSYSGSTDTQYF	TGTGCCAGCAGTTACTCAGGCTCCACAGATACGCAGTATTTT
TRBV28	TRBJ1-5	NA	NA	CASSSGGTGNQPQHF	TGTGCCAGCAGTTCGGGGGGGACGGGCAATCAGCCCCAGCATTTT
TRBV7-9	TRBJ1-1	once	NA	CASSLLIPPTEAFF	TGTGCCAGCAGCCTCCTTATTCCACCAACGGAAGCTTTCTTT
TRBV18	TRBJ1-1	NA	NA	CASSPFLTEENTEAFF	TGTGCCAGCTCACCTTTTCTAACAGAAGAGAACACTGAAGCTTTCTTT
TRBV29-1	TRBJ2-1	NA	NA	CSVEPRQPSREQFF	TGCAGCGTTGAACCCCGACAGCCTAGCAGGGAGCAGTTCTTC
TRBV7-9	TRBJ2-7	NA	TRBD2	CASSWAGGEQYF	TGTGCCAGCAGCTGGGCGGGAGGGGAGCAGTACTTC
TRBV7-9	TRBJ1-6	NA	TRBD1	CASSSSGTGESPLHF	TGTGCCAGCAGCTCAAGCGGGACAGGGGAATCACCCCTCCACTTT
TRBV24-1	TRBJ1-4	few	NA	CATSASTNEKLFF	TGTGCCACCAGTGCTTCAACTAATGAAAAACTGTTTTTT
TRBV6-5	TRBJ1-1	NA	NA	CASSPRGRGEAFF	TGTGCCAGCAGTCCACGGGGTAGGGGTGAAGCTTTCTTT
TRBV29-1	TRBJ1-2	NA	TRBD1	CSVPDRSNSNYGYTF	TGCAGCGTCCCGGACAGGAGTAATTCTAACTATGGCTACACCTTC
TRBV3-1/TRBV3-2	TRBJ2-5	NA	NA	CASSQGGTRLYF	TGTGCCAGCAGCCAAGGAGGTACGCGACTGTACTTC
TRBV7-8	TRBJ2-6	NA	NA	CASSVGISGANVLTF	TGTGCCAGCAGCGTCGGGATTTCTGGGGCCAACGTCCTGACTTTC
TRBV7-9	TRBJ1-1	NA	NA	CASSFRDIDAFF	TGTGCCAGCAGCTTCCGGGATATAGACGCTTTCTTT
TRBV15	TRBJ1-1	once	TRBD1	CATSREEQGTGAFF	TGTGCCACCAGCAGAGAGGAACAGGGGACGGGAGCTTTCTTT
TRBV6-5	TRBJ2-2	NA	NA	CASHRGGNAGELFF	TGTGCCAGTCACCGAGGGGGAAATGCCGGGGAGCTGTTTTTT
TRBV28	TRBJ2-7	NA	NA	CASSLRQYEQYF	TGTGCCAGCAGTTTGAGGCAGTACGAGCAGTACTTC
TRBV4-3	TRBJ2-3	NA	NA	CASKIAASSTDTQYF	TGCGCCAGCAAAATAGCGGCCTCTAGCACAGATACGCAGTATTTT
TRBV9	TRBJ1-2	few	TRBD1	CASSVPGQGVGYGYTF	TGTGCCAGCAGCGTTCCCGGACAGGGAGTAGGCTATGGCTACACCTTC
TRBV28	TRBJ1-1	NA	NA	CASSLPVHGTEAFF	TGTGCCAGCAGTTTACCGGTACACGGCACTGAAGCTTTCTTT
TRBV28	TRBJ1-1	NA	NA	CASSPRGGPNTEAFF	TGTGCCAGCAGCCCTCGAGGAGGACCGAACACTGAAGCTTTCTTT
TRBV18	TRBJ1-5	NA	NA	CASSPQGGQPQHF	TGTGCCAGCTCACCACAGGGGGGTCAGCCCCAGCATTTT
TRBV5-6	TRBJ2-3	NA	NA	CASSWADTQYF	TGTGCCAGCAGCTGGGCAGATACGCAGTATTTT
TRBV3-1/TRBV3-2	TRBJ1-2	NA	NA	CASSQAVVRGGYTF	TGTGCCAGCAGCCAAGCTGTAGTCCGGGGTGGCTACACCTTC
TRBV10-3	TRBJ2-5	NA	NA	CAISASKQETQYF	TGTGCCATCTCAGCCAGCAAGCAAGAGACCCAGTACTTC
TRBV12-3/TRBV12-4	TRBJ1-1	NA	NA	CASSLRTLRIF	TGTGCCAGCAGCCTAAGGACTTTGCGGATCTTT